The TCR beta chain described here comes from a study of CXCR3-negative and CXCR3-positive naive CD8 T cells (dated by TCRdb to about 2019). The study in broad terms: In total, around 150 million TRB reads were obtained, or roughly 1.5 +/- 0.3 million reads per library. Diversity and physicochemical repertoire analyses covered around 10 donors pooled from two independent experiments. The TRBV-TRBJ cluster analysis covered naive subsets from about five donors and memory cells from 3 donors. Study-level results and caveats: Both naive subsets had comparably high repertoire diversity, while memory CD8+ T cells had much lower repertoire diversity. Because CXCR3 expression was partially decreased after cryopreservation, freshly isolated PBMCs were used for most assays. Compared with CXCR3-negative naive cells, CXCR3-positive naive cells had TRB CDR3s with higher hydrophobicity (lower Kidera factor 4), lower energy, and higher strength and volume indices. Because surface CD5, which is linked to self-reactivity in mice, was comparable between the naive subsets, TCR interaction strength was also inferred from TRB CDR3 physicochemical properties. Naive CXCR3-negative and CXCR3-positive cells from the same donor showed similar TRBV-TRBJ usage, whereas memory cells showed distinct patterns.

With respect to this clonotype: Its specific antigen is unknown.

From a lookup of the germline V gene (reference sequence), CDR1 and CDR2 are DFQATT and SNEGSKA. The CDR3 contains 15 residues, cysteine and phenylalanine counted. DNA is not recorded here. For each CD8+ T cell subset, flow sorting was done in triplicate, and a few hundred thousand cells per subset went directly into RLT lysis buffer. To exclude memory contaminants, naive CD8+ T cells were stringently defined as CD45RO-CCR7+CD27+CD95-. Peripheral blood mononuclear cells were isolated from buffy coats by standard density gradient centrifugation. A FACSAria III was used to flow-sort naive CD8+ T cells into CXCR3-negative and CXCR3-positive populations. Total RNA was extracted from sorted cells using an RNeasy Mini Kit. The listed sequencing device is NextSeq 550. The Human TCR Profiling Kit (MiLaboratory) was used to prepare UMI-labeled 5' RACE TRB cDNA libraries. The full amount of extracted RNA was used for cDNA synthesis, and the full amount of resulting cDNA was used for PCR amplification. Libraries were prepared in parallel with an identical number of PCR cycles. As for the authors' bioinformatics: MIGEC and MiXCR extracted about 53,000 +/- 10,000 unique UMI-labeled TRB cDNA molecules per library, requiring at least two reads per UMI. Each library averaged about 38,000 +/- 11,000 functional in-frame TRB CDR3 nucleotide clonotypes without stop codons. Diversity metrics, including normalized Shannon-Wiener and Chao1, were computed in VDJtools after downsampling to 5000 UMI-labeled TRB molecules per sample. VDJtools computed clonotype-size-weighted physicochemical properties of the central five CDR3 residues: interaction energy, strength, volume and Kidera factor 4. Reprocessed by TCRdb, the reads give a single entry per CDR3 protein sequence, without DNA. TCRdb, not the original authors, processed these V and J calls. This specimen's table enumerates over 150,000 distinct CDR3 sequences. The leading ten clones occupy 0.45% to 0.55% of the sample.

This clonotype was sampled from a human donor in good health. Some clones in this sample may be carry-over from other donors' samples. The chain was built from TRBV20-1 and TRBJ1-5. Material for sequencing was naive CXCR3+ CD8+ T cells from blood. Reading the label with the study, this specimen's cell subset or site is: CD45RO-CCR7+CD27+CD95- naive CD8+ T cells expressing CXCR3 (TNR3+). This receptor has the CDR3 CSALPAGSEIQPQHF.